These 29 T cell receptor beta chains share one sample of origin, sequenced in a study of blood T cell repertoires in COVID-19. The protocol was immunoSEQ multiplex PCR, while the TCRdb copy is restricted to in-frame clones and leaves out a portion. The sample includes 270,000 or so clones, 80% to 85% of them seen just once. The sample consisted of peripheral blood. The origin of the receptors is a woman aged 55-70 years with active or convalescent COVID-19.

V and J are TRBV30 and TRBJ1-2, with D perhaps TRBD1 (5 bases). Germline CDR1 reads GTSNPN; CDR2 reads SVGIG (reference sequence). Trimming took 4 bases from V and 3 from J, leaving 12 bases between them. The CDR3 is 13 residues long. The DNA of the CDR3 is TGTGCCTGGAACTCGGGGGAGGACTATGGCTACACCTTC. Its translation is CAWNSGEDYGYTF.

This chain uses TRBV7-3 with TRBJ2-2; D is perhaps TRBD2 (6 bases). The CDR3 has 13 amino acids. Per germline, CDR1 SGHTA and CDR2 FQGTGA. Between the trimmed V and J ends, which lost 5 bases and 6 bases, there was a span of 10 bases. In DNA, the CDR3 is TGTGCCAGCAGCCCCCGACTAGCCGGGGAGCTGTTTTTT. Translation gives CASSPRLAGELFF.

The rearrangement links TRBV10-3 to TRBJ2-1, with 8 bases identical to TRBD1. The V and J ends lost 3 bases and 7 bases, in that order; junction bases with no gene match: 17. Germline CDR1 reads ENHRY; CDR2 reads SYGVKD. The CDR3 contains 18 residues. The CDR3 is CAISERVGGTGPGNEQFF. The CDR3 coding sequence is TGTGCCATCAGTGAAAGGGTTGGGGGGACAGGACCTGGGAATGAGCAGTTCTTC.

This chain joins TRBV5-4 and TRBJ2-1; no definite D call. V gave up 4 bases and J gave up 7 bases, with 15 bases separating them. Germline loops: CDR1 SGHNT, CDR2 YYREEE (reference sequence). The CDR3 loop spans 14 amino acids. CDR3 coding DNA: TGTGCCAGCAGCATTGTAAATGCGAGGAATGAGCAGTTCTTC. Translating gives CASSIVNARNEQFF.

This clone was observed once. The chain joins TRBV14 to TRBJ1-1, with 9 bases matching TRBD1. The CDR3 loop spans 16 amino acids. V was clipped by 0 bases and J by 5 bases; unmatched bases: 7. Germline V lookup: CDR1 SGHDN, CDR2 FVKESK. The CDR3 loop reads CASSQDRGQGWTEAFF. CDR3 in DNA: TGTGCCAGCAGCCAAGACCGGGGACAGGGCTGGACTGAAGCTTTCTTT.

This chain links TRBV11-2 with TRBJ1-1, with D maybe TRBD1 (6 bases). Germline V gene data show CDR1 as SGHAT and CDR2 as FQNNGV. The CDR3 runs to 13 residues. The V end lost 0 bases, the J end lost 10 bases, and 12 bases lay between the germline ends. The CDR3 region has the DNA TGTGCCAGCAGCTTAGACGCCCTAGGGGGAGCTTTCTTT. Translating it yields CASSLDALGGAFF.

The gene calls are TRBV7-2 and TRBJ1-2; a possible D gene is TRBD1 (6 bases). The CDR3 is 13 residues long. V was clipped by 4 bases and J by 2 bases, with 8 bases between them. Looked up from germline, CDR1 is SGHTA and CDR2 is FQGNSA. The DNA of the CDR3 is TGTGCCAGCAGCTGGGACACCAACTATGGCTACACCTTC. Its translation is CASSWDTNYGYTF.

CDR3 loop: CASSLTGGTGGSPLHF. The CDR3 nucleotides are TGTGCCAGCAGCTTAACTGGGGGGACAGGGGGTTCACCCCTCCACTTT. The V and J genes are TRBV7-3 and TRBJ1-6; 11 positions match TRBD1. J lost 9 bases, V lost 0 bases, and 4 bases had no gene match. CDR3 length: 16 residues. In germline, CDR1 is SGHTA, CDR2 FQGTGA.

The CDR3, as DNA: TGTGCCAGCAGCCATCCCAACTACACTGAAGCTTTCTTT. This translates into CASSHPNYTEAFF. The chain couples TRBV3-1 (or the pseudogene TRBV3-2) to TRBJ1-1; no firm D call. This CDR3 contains 13 residues. Germline assignment: CDR1 LGHDT and CDR2 YNNKEL (reference sequence). The V end was cut by 3 bases, the J end by 3 bases, with 8 bases between.

V usage is TRBV5-6 and J usage is TRBJ2-3, with D possibly matching TRBD1 (5 bases). The V and J ends lost 1 base and 4 bases respectively, with 7 bases between them. CDR1 is SGHDT, CDR2 YYEEEE, per germline. This CDR3 has 13 residues. This CDR3 reads CASSLQGPDTQYF. CDR3 in DNA: TGTGCCAGCAGCTTGCAGGGTCCAGATACGCAGTATTTT. Filled out from reference TRBV5-6 and TRBJ2-3, the complete variable domain reads DAGVTQSPTHLIKTRGQQVTLRCSPKSGHDTVSWYQQALGQGPQFIFQYYEEEERQRGNFPDRFSGHQFPNYSSELNVNALLLGDSALYLCASSLQGPDTQYFGPGTRLTVL.

The CDR3 loop reads CASSQDGTGPSPLHF. The CDR3 DNA reads as TGTGCCAGCAGCCAGGACGGGACAGGGCCTTCACCCCTCCACTTT. The chain employs TRBV3-1 (or the pseudogene TRBV3-2) and TRBJ1-6; 9 bases agree with TRBD1. Germline values: CDR1 LGHDT, CDR2 YNNKEL (reference sequence). CDR3 length equals 15 residues. The ends lost 3 bases at V and 9 bases at J; junction bases unmatched: 6.

The chain has TRBV19 and TRBJ1-2, with 11 positions matching TRBD1. V shed 4 bases, J shed 4 bases, and the junction held 8 bases outside the gene matches. CDR1 and CDR2 from the germline V gene are LNHDA and SQIVND (reference sequence). CDR3 length: 16 residues. CDR3 region: CASSRGPDRGLYGYTF. The CDR3 nucleotides are TGTGCCAGTAGTAGAGGCCCGGACAGGGGGCTCTATGGCTACACCTTC.

The chain uses TRBV7-3 and TRBJ2-7, with 13 bases aligning to TRBD2. Trimming removed 4 bases from V and 6 bases from J; junction bases left unmatched: 3. Germline assignment: CDR1 SGHTA and CDR2 FQGTGA. This CDR3 has 14 residues. CDR3 nucleotides: TGTGCCAGCAGCTCCGGGACTAGCGGGACCGAGCAGTACTTC. It encodes CASSSGTSGTEQYF.

A single count supports this clone. The chain is built from TRBV6-5 and TRBJ1-6; D uncertain. This CDR3 is 14 amino acids long. Germline V gives CDR1 MNHEY, CDR2 SVGAGI. Trimming cost V 0 bases and J 8 bases, with 8 bases left between them. This chain's CDR3 is CASSYSGSHSPLHF. For the CDR3, the DNA is TGTGCCAGCAGTTACTCAGGGAGTCATTCACCCCTCCACTTT.

V is TRBV19 and J is TRBJ1-1; the D is unclear. The V gene's germline CDR1 is LNHDA and CDR2 SQIVND (reference sequence). The CDR3 is 13 residues long. The germline V and J ends were trimmed by 7 bases and 0 bases, with 9 bases remaining between them. The CDR3 sequence is CASTPTLNTEAFF. CDR3 DNA: TGTGCCAGTACCCCTACCTTGAACACTGAAGCTTTCTTT.

The J gene is TRBJ1-2, the V gene TRBV19, with D tentatively TRBD1 (5 bases). The germline gives CDR1 LNHDA, CDR2 SQIVND (reference sequence). This CDR3 region has 14 residues. V gave up 10 bases and J gave up 7 bases, with 22 bases separating them. CDR3 DNA sequence: TGTGCCACCAAGTCCGTTGGGGGGAGGGGTGGCTACACCTTC. This gives the protein CATKSVGGRGGYTF.

The rearrangement joins TRBV19 to TRBJ2-5; D is possibly TRBD2 (6 bases). V lost 4 bases and J 5 bases, leaving 26 bases between the germline ends. Germline V gives CDR1 LNHDA, CDR2 SQIVND (reference sequence). The CDR3 covers 18 residues. For the CDR3, the DNA is TGTGCCAGTAGTAGGCGGGACGGGACGGAGGGGCCTCACGAGACCCAGTACTTC. Amino acid sequence: CASSRRDGTEGPHETQYF. Drawing the rest from reference TRBV19 and TRBJ2-5, the complete variable domain is DGGITQSPKYLFRKEGQNVTLSCEQNLNHDAMYWYRQDPGQGLRLIYYSQIVNDFQKGDIAEGYSVSREKKESFPLTVTSAQKNPTAFYLCASSRRDGTEGPHETQYFGPGTRLLVL.

This clone was counted once. The V and J genes are TRBV6-2 or TRBV6-3 and TRBJ2-7; possible D gene TRBD2, 5 bases. CDR3 length: 15 residues. Germline V gives CDR1 MNHEY, CDR2 SVGEGT. Trimming took off 2 bases at V and 2 bases at J, with 13 bases between the two ends. DNA for the CDR3: TGTGCCAGCAGTTACGAGGGAACAGCTACCTACGAGCAGTACTTC. It yields the protein CASSYEGTATYEQYF.

The V gene is TRBV5-5, the J gene TRBJ1-4, with D possibly matching TRBD1 (6 bases). Germline V lookup: CDR1 SGHKS, CDR2 YYEKEE (reference sequence). The CDR3 is 15 residues long. Trimming shortened V by 4 bases and J by 0 bases, and 10 bases separated the two germline ends. CDR3 nucleotides: TGTGCCAGCAGCCGTCACAGGGCAACTAATGAAAAACTGTTTTTT. As protein: CASSRHRATNEKLFF.

V is TRBV18 and J is TRBJ1-2; D uncertain. CDR3 length equals 15 residues. Trimming removed 1 base from V and 3 bases from J, with 12 bases in between. CDR1 KGHSH and CDR2 LQKENI come from the germline V gene. CDR3 sequence reads: CASSPQERSDYGYTF. CDR3 sequence (DNA): TGTGCCAGCTCACCACAGGAACGGAGTGACTATGGCTACACCTTC. Variable domain in full (rest from reference TRBV18 and TRBJ1-2): NAGVMQNPRHLVRRRGQEARLRCSPMKGHSHVYWYRQLPEEGLKFMVYLQKENIIDESGMPKERFSAEFPKEGPSILRIQQVVRGDSAAYFCASSPQERSDYGYTFGSGTRLTVV.

The rearrangement joins TRBV7-2 to TRBJ1-4, with unresolved D. The CDR3 covers 15 residues. Germline values: CDR1 SGHTA, CDR2 FQGNSA. Deletions cut 3 bases from V and 4 bases from J, with 12 bases between. In DNA, the CDR3 is TGTGCCAGCAGCTTTGGAGGGAAGGGTAATGAAAAACTGTTTTTT. Its protein product is CASSFGGKGNEKLFF.

V gene TRBV27 combines with J gene TRBJ1-1; D uncertain. The CDR3 is 14 residues long. V was clipped by 5 bases and J by 2 bases, with 12 bases between them. Germline V lookup: CDR1 MNHEY, CDR2 SMNVEV (reference sequence). CDR3 sequence reads: CASSPRLGNTEAFF. The DNA of the CDR3 is TGTGCCAGCAGTCCGCGACTGGGTAACACTGAAGCTTTCTTT.

V and J are TRBV6-5 and TRBJ1-6; 8 positions agree with TRBD1. This CDR3 is 16 amino acids long. Germline values: CDR1 MNHEY, CDR2 SVGAGI. Trimming took 2 bases from V and 6 from J; bases not matched to a gene: 6. CDR3 residues: CASSYAGGRGNSPLHF. CDR3 DNA: TGTGCCAGCAGTTACGCAGGGGGCCGTGGTAATTCACCCCTCCACTTT.

The chain combines TRBV29-1 with TRBJ1-2; D is unresolved. The CDR3 has 12 residues. The germline gives CDR1 SQVTM, CDR2 ANQGSEA. Trimming left V 4 bases short and J 6 bases short, with 12 bases between. CDR3 in amino acids: CSVGRSWDGYTF. The CDR3 region has the DNA TGCAGCGTTGGACGGAGTTGGGATGGCTACACCTTC.

The J gene is TRBJ2-5, the V gene TRBV5-1; 7 bases map to TRBD2. This CDR3 comprises 12 residues. J lost 3 bases, V lost 6 bases, and 2 bases had no gene match. Per germline, CDR1 SGHRS and CDR2 YFSETQ. The CDR3 reads CASMSGEETQYF. DNA for the CDR3: TGCGCCAGCATGAGCGGGGAAGAGACCCAGTACTTC. The variable domain in full, completed from reference TRBV5-1 and TRBJ2-5, reads KAGVTQTPRYLIKTRGQQVTLSCSPISGHRSVSWYQQTPGQGLQFLFEYFSETQRNKGNFPGRFSGRQFSNSRSEMNVSTLELGDSALYLCASMSGEETQYFGPGTRLLVL.

The V gene is TRBV13, the J gene TRBJ1-2, with D possibly being TRBD1 (6 bases). V was cut by 1 base and J by 6 bases, with 9 bases left in between. CDR1 and CDR2 (germline): PRHDT, FYEKMQ (reference sequence). This CDR3 spans 13 amino acids. CDR3 loop: CASSLAGVDGYTF. CDR3 in DNA: TGTGCCAGCAGCTTAGCAGGGGTGGATGGCTACACCTTC.

The chain carries TRBV11-2 and TRBJ1-2; tentative D call: TRBD1 (5 bases). Germline CDR1 and CDR2: SGHAT and FQNNGV. The ends were cut back, 7 bases at V and 3 bases at J, with 12 bases in the middle. The CDR3 extends over 13 amino acids. The CDR3 loop reads CASIHRLYYGYTF. The CDR3 nucleotides are TGTGCCAGCATACACAGGCTTTACTATGGCTACACCTTC.

The CDR3 region is CASSKSLAIAGEQFF. CDR3 DNA: TGTGCCAGCAGCAAATCCTTAGCCATTGCTGGTGAGCAGTTCTTC. This chain connects TRBV7-3 to TRBJ2-1; D not resolved. Germline CDR1 SGHTA, CDR2 FQGTGA. V was trimmed by 5 bases and J by 9 bases, leaving 20 bases between them. This CDR3 comprises 15 residues.

This clone appeared once. The chain recombines TRBV28 with TRBJ2-5; possibly TRBD2 for D (7 bases). Germline V gene sequence: CDR1 MDHEN, CDR2 SYDVKM. Trimming left V 9 bases short and J 7 bases short, with 24 bases between. The CDR3 length is 15 residues. The CDR3 DNA reads as TGTGCCAGTCTCTGGGCGGGGGTATCGGACAGGACCCAGTACTTC. It translates to CASLWAGVSDRTQYF.